Listed below are T cell receptor beta chains from one sample, sequenced in a study of chemoradiotherapy in HPV16-positive cancers. The protocol was immunoSEQ multiplex PCR, while the TCRdb copy is restricted to in-frame clones and leaves out a portion. The sample contains 12,000 to 15,000 clones, approximately 91% of which appear only once. Sequenced material: blood, taken from a patient who underwent chemoradiotherapy. These receptors all stem from a human donor with HPV-associated anogenital cancer. CDR3s include the opening cysteine and the closing phenylalanine or tryptophan. Each record gives: V gene, clone size, J gene, D gene, CDR3 DNA, CDR3 protein. A D gene is named only where the DNA matches it firmly. Rows give clone size only sometimes, using once, few, many, or a class for an expanded clone.

>TRBV2|-|TRBJ1-4|-
TGTGCCAGCAGTGAAGTCAGGGAGGGAGAAAAACTGTTTTTT
CASSEVREGEKLFF
>TRBV7-6|-|TRBJ1-1|TRBD1
TGTGCCAGCAGCTTTGGGGGGACAGCCACTGAAGCTTTCTTT
CASSFGGTATEAFF
>TRBV18|-|TRBJ2-7|-
TGTGCCAGCTCAACGAGGTCGAGACAGAGCTACGAGCAGTACTTC
CASSTRSRQSYEQYF
>TRBV7-2|-|TRBJ2-3|-
TGTGCCAGCAGCCGGTCTTCCGGGACCTGGAGGACAGATACGCAGTATTTT
CASSRSSGTWRTDTQYF
>TRBV7-8|-|TRBJ2-3|TRBD2
TGTGCCAGCAGCCGACCTTTGGCGGGGGGCGTCACAGATACGCAGTATTTT
CASSRPLAGGVTDTQYF
>TRBV15|-|TRBJ2-1|TRBD2
TGTGCCACCAGCAGAGATAGGAGGCCTAGCGGGGGGGAGGGCAATGAGCAGTTCTTC
CATSRDRRPSGGEGNEQFF
>TRBV27|once|TRBJ2-7|-
TGTGCCAGCGGCCCCGGGGAGGCCTATCCACGTGTTTCCTACGAGCAGTACTTC
CASGPGEAYPRVSYEQYF
>TRBV30|-|TRBJ1-6|TRBD1
TGTGCCTGGAGTGTAACGGGACAGGGTATCTCACCCCTCCACTTT
CAWSVTGQGISPLHF
>TRBV20-1|few|TRBJ2-7|-
TGCAGTGCTAGAGATGACTACGAGCAGTACTTC
CSARDDYEQYF
>TRBV27|-|TRBJ1-2|TRBD1
TGTGCCAGCAGTTTATCTGGACAGGTCTATGGCTACACCTTC
CASSLSGQVYGYTF
>TRBV5-1|-|TRBJ1-1|-
TGCGCCAGCAGCTTGTTTCCGGAAAACTCGAACACTGAAGCTTTCTTT
CASSLFPENSNTEAFF
>TRBV7-6|-|TRBJ2-1|TRBD1
TGTGCCAGCAGTCTAAGGGGGCCGAGCTCCTACAATGAGCAGTTCTTC
CASSLRGPSSYNEQFF
>TRBV5-1|-|TRBJ1-1|-
TGCGCCAGCAGCTTCGCAGGAACCACCATGAACACTGAAGCTTTCTTT
CASSFAGTTMNTEAFF
>TRBV5-1|once|TRBJ2-6|-
TGCGCCAGCAGCTTGGTTGTAGGCCCGAGCTCTGGGGCCAACGTCCTGACTTTC
CASSLVVGPSSGANVLTF
>TRBV5-1|-|TRBJ1-1|-
TGCGCCAGCAGCGGGGGTAGCGGAGCTTTCTTT
CASSGGSGAFF
>TRBV6-1|-|TRBJ1-2|TRBD1
TGTGCCAGCAGAGACAGGGTACACGGCTACACCTTC
CASRDRVHGYTF
>TRBV5-6|-|TRBJ2-6|-
TGTGCCAGCAGCTTGGCCCACGGGTTTTTGGGCTCTGGGGCCAACGTCCTGACTTTC
CASSLAHGFLGSGANVLTF
>TRBV6-6|-|TRBJ1-4|-
TGTGCCAGCAGTTACCGGGCAGCCTTGGGTGAAAAACTGTTTTTT
CASSYRAALGEKLFF
>TRBV5-6|once|TRBJ2-2|TRBD2
TGTGCCAGCAGTACTAGCGGGGTACTCACCGGGGAGCTGTTTTTT
CASSTSGVLTGELFF
>TRBV7-2|-|TRBJ2-7|-
TGTGCCAGCAGAGGAGGTAGAGTAAGCGAGCAGTACTTC
CASRGGRVSEQYF
>TRBV18|-|TRBJ2-3|-
TGTGCCAGCTCACCGTGGGGGAGCACAGATACGCAGTATTTT
CASSPWGSTDTQYF
>TRBV7-9|-|TRBJ2-3|-
TGTGCCAGCAGCCCAGGGGGGGTGAGAAGCGGGGCACGGCAGTATTTT
CASSPGGVRSGARQYF
>TRBV4-2|few|TRBJ1-2|-
TGTGCCAGCAGCCAAGATATGGGCAGGGGCTATGGCTACACCTTC
CASSQDMGRGYGYTF
>TRBV9|-|TRBJ2-2|TRBD1
TGTGCCAGCAGCGTAGCGGGACAGGGGCACGGGGAGCTGTTTTTT
CASSVAGQGHGELFF
>TRBV7-9|-|TRBJ1-1|-
TGTGCCAGCAGCTTAGTAGGGTTGGGGGGTGAAGCTTTCTTT
CASSLVGLGGEAFF
>TRBV25-1|-|TRBJ2-5|TRBD2
TGTGCCAGCAGCGACGGGGGGGGTGGGGAGACCCAGTACTTC
CASSDGGGGETQYF
>TRBV7-9|-|TRBJ2-3|-
TGTGCCAGCAGCCCTGTGGGTCGTGACGGCGACACAGATACGCAGTATTTT
CASSPVGRDGDTDTQYF
>TRBV6-1|-|TRBJ2-2|TRBD2
TGTGCCAGCGGAGGACTAGCGGAAAACGGGGAGCTGTTTTTT
CASGGLAENGELFF
>TRBV7-9|-|TRBJ1-3|-
TGTGCCAGCAGAGGGGGTTTCTCTGGAAACACCATATATTTT
CASRGGFSGNTIYF
>TRBV29-1|-|TRBJ1-2|-
TGCAGCGTTGACGGCTACACCTTC
CSVDGYTF
>TRBV27|-|TRBJ2-1|TRBD2
TGTGCCAGCACCCGCGCGGGGGGGTACAATGAGCAGTTCTTC
CASTRAGGYNEQFF
>TRBV2|-|TRBJ2-3|-
TGTGCCAGCGGAAGATCAGGGGCTAGCACAGATACGCAGTATTTT
CASGRSGASTDTQYF
>TRBV7-9|few|TRBJ1-1|-
TGTGCCAGCAGCTTAGATAGTCCTACTGAAGCTTTCTTT
CASSLDSPTEAFF
>TRBV11-1|-|TRBJ2-7|-
TGTGCCAGCAGCTTAGGCCCACTGGGTTCCCACGAGCAGTACTTC
CASSLGPLGSHEQYF
>TRBV6-6|-|TRBJ2-7|-
TGTGCCAGCAGTTACGCGCAGGGTACCTACGAGCAGTACTTC
CASSYAQGTYEQYF
>TRBV11-3|-|TRBJ2-4|-
TGTGCCAGCAGCTTAGTATGGACTGATAACGCCAAAAACATTCAGTACTTC
CASSLVWTDNAKNIQYF
>TRBV7-8|-|TRBJ2-1|TRBD2
TGTGCCAGCAGCTTAGCCCCCCCGGGGCTAGCGGGGGGGCAGGGGGAGTTCTTC
CASSLAPPGLAGGQGEFF
>TRBV5-1|-|TRBJ2-7|TRBD1
TGCGCCAGCAAGGCGGGACAGGGCCGCGACGAGCAGTACTTC
CASKAGQGRDEQYF
>TRBV4-1|-|TRBJ1-5|-
TGCGCCAGCAGCCAAGAAGGGCGGTTGGCGGAGCCCCAGCATTTT
CASSQEGRLAEPQHF
>TRBV14|once|TRBJ1-1|TRBD1
TGTGCCAGCAGTGGAGAGTTCAGGGGGTCTGAAGCTTTCTTT
CASSGEFRGSEAFF
>TRBV4-3|-|TRBJ2-2|-
TGCGCCAGCAGCCTCTGGACGGGTAACACCGGGGAGCTGTTTTTT
CASSLWTGNTGELFF
>TRBV5-1|-|TRBJ2-1|-
TGCGCCAGCAGAAGAGTGGGGGGGCCGTCTTACAATGAGCAGTTCTTC
CASRRVGGPSYNEQFF
>TRBV4-2|-|TRBJ2-5|-
TGTGCCAGCAGCCAGAGGGAGACGAAAGAGACCCAGTACTTC
CASSQRETKETQYF
>TRBV19|-|TRBJ2-3|-
TGTGCCAGTAGTATGCGAGCAGATACGCAGTATTTT
CASSMRADTQYF
>TRBV5-1|-|TRBJ2-1|TRBD1
TGCGCCAGCAGCCCGGGACAGTCCTACAATGAGCAGTTCTTC
CASSPGQSYNEQFF